A selection of T cell receptor beta chains follows, all from one sample in a study of vaccination effects on CD4 cells after COVID-19. The antigens of these receptors remain unknown. Profiled with immunoSEQ multiplex PCR; TCRdb holds only in-frame clones, not every one. Among around 63,000 clones listed, about 79% were seen once. The input for sequencing was CD4+ T cells from PBMCs cultured with HCoV-OC43 spike peptides, taken before COVID-19 vaccination. These receptors all come from a human donor who received a COVID-19 vaccine. Each CDR3 is given without its conserved first and last residue. Size values are once, few and many counts, or a class for expanded clones, and some rows have none.

V gene	clone size	J gene	CDR3 protein
TRBV5-1	NA	TRBJ1-2	ASSFYREGYGYT
TRBV24-1	NA	TRBJ2-2	ATSDPSRGTGRTGELF
TRBV30	few	TRBJ1-2	AWSGGTGYGYT
TRBV4-2	NA	TRBJ1-1	ASSQDRTGLGSNTEAF
TRBV7-2	NA	TRBJ2-1	ASSLGGTSGGAYNEQF
TRBV21-1	NA	TRBJ1-3	ASKTNNGDSGNTIY
TRBV20-1	NA	TRBJ2-5	SAASGVGQY
TRBV19	NA	TRBJ2-3	ASSIRGASTDTQY
TRBV19	NA	TRBJ2-3	ASSPRRLRWDTQY
TRBV5-1	NA	TRBJ2-3	ASGTGHRSTDTQY
TRBV3-1/TRBV3-2	once	TRBJ1-4	ASSPGVPREKLF
TRBV5-8	few	TRBJ1-1	ASPSGGGESTEAF
TRBV7-2	NA	TRBJ2-1	ASSLVLAGSSYNEQF
TRBV6-5	NA	TRBJ2-3	ASSYTAGPTDTQY
TRBV6-5	once	TRBJ2-3	ASRPGTQDTQY
TRBV6-6	NA	TRBJ1-5	ASRQGAGLSNQPQH
TRBV12-5	NA	TRBJ1-5	ASGLASYQPQH
TRBV5-8	NA	TRBJ1-6	ASSLSGALFSPLH
TRBV29-1	NA	TRBJ1-2	SVESQGKNGYT
TRBV7-9	NA	TRBJ1-5	ASSFGGGSNQPQH
TRBV4-1	NA	TRBJ1-1	ASSNPLGTPNTEAF
TRBV7-9	few	TRBJ2-2	ASSLWISGVDTGELF
TRBV2	NA	TRBJ2-1	ASRPDRNEQF
TRBV11-2	few	TRBJ2-2	ASSFPKGVPTGELF
TRBV5-6	once	TRBJ2-5	ASTRLMALETQY
TRBV9	NA	TRBJ2-3	ASSVGYGGGTDTQY
TRBV5-1	NA	TRBJ2-3	ASSVKATSDSDTQY
TRBV3-1/TRBV3-2	NA	TRBJ1-1	ASSQDVGRLNTEAF
TRBV19	NA	TRBJ2-3	ASSPSWGGTDTQY
TRBV29-1	NA	TRBJ1-1	SVHGGGTEAF
TRBV9	NA	TRBJ2-5	ASSPPGRHLAETQY
TRBV2	once	TRBJ1-4	ASSVRDPTNEKLF
TRBV18	NA	TRBJ2-5	ASSPRLSGEETQY
TRBV9	once	TRBJ2-3	ASPEHPEVDRGRLPTDTQY
TRBV7-2	NA	TRBJ1-1	ASSARGSSGTEAF
TRBV27	NA	TRBJ2-6	ASSLSGTRGANVLI
TRBV6-5	once	TRBJ1-2	ASSYRGLDGYT
TRBV30	NA	TRBJ1-5	AWSEGTAKNQPQH
TRBV3-1/TRBV3-2	NA	TRBJ2-2	ASSLLGRNTGELF
TRBV3-1/TRBV3-2	NA	TRBJ2-5	ASSQDSTGTQY
TRBV7-2	NA	TRBJ2-1	ASSTPPLAGAYNEQF
TRBV19	NA	TRBJ2-1	ASGQSSYNEQF
TRBV6-1	once	TRBJ2-3	ASSEAVASTDTQY
TRBV3-1/TRBV3-2	once	TRBJ2-5	ASSRGRETQY
TRBV24-1	NA	TRBJ2-3	ATSAAGLITDTQY
TRBV28	NA	TRBJ1-2	ASSSTPLKGGYT